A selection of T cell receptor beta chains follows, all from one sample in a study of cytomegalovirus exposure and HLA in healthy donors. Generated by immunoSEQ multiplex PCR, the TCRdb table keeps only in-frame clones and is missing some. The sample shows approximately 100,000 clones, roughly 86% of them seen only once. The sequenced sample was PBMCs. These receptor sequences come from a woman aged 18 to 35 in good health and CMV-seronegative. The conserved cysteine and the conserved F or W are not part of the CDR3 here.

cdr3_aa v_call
ASSIVEVGFGGTQY TRBV19
ASSPGHLAYEQY TRBV19
AWGTDSNQPQH TRBV30
ASRPRTGNTEAF TRBV6-6
ASSEGTALNTEAF TRBV2
AISEWANEQY TRBV10-3
ASTSTEDTQY TRBV10-2
ASSQKGQVFGGYT TRBV4-3
AWSVRGPDTQY TRBV30
ASRTAGGRTDTQY TRBV28
ASPADRDVSYEQY TRBV25-1
ASSLDRETQY TRBV5-1
ASSLDAPGGGYGYT TRBV5-1
ASSRTRGPNYGYT TRBV27
ASSELVMGGGTNEKLF TRBV25-1
ASSRTGTAEAF TRBV7-3
ASSPSRGSDTQY TRBV4-3
ASSPRGGSGGYT TRBV7-2
ASSVAPQGAGEQY TRBV9
ASSRGTVLYGYT TRBV5-6
ASSSRDSFFYGYT TRBV5-6
ASSLDTPYGYT TRBV18
ASSLGWGLNYEQY TRBV7-2
ASSLRRGEQY TRBV27
ALGLGAF TRBV7-9
ASSPTIPTDTQY TRBV5-6
AIRGTGGVTDTQY TRBV10-3
ASSWGRVTGELF TRBV6-5
ASSLSPPSSGRGHTQY TRBV27
SVEVSIQQNEQF TRBV29-1
ASSQARGLAEELTDTQY TRBV4-1
ASYSGSSYEQY TRBV28
ASSQEGWELF TRBV28
ASSPGGLEAF TRBV27
ASSLGWGRGMEPQH TRBV7-2
ASSGLAGVHEQY TRBV2
ASSLVAGQGAYEQY TRBV11-2
ASSFGGQGINEQF TRBV7-2
ASSVDSQYEQY TRBV5-4
ASSLLTGTNTEAF TRBV11-1
ASSQSRQNFNQPQH TRBV4-2
ASTEGQLFGTQY TRBV6-1
ASTRRDRVNQPQH TRBV19
ASRDRRYEQY TRBV2
ASSYATGYTGELF TRBV6-5